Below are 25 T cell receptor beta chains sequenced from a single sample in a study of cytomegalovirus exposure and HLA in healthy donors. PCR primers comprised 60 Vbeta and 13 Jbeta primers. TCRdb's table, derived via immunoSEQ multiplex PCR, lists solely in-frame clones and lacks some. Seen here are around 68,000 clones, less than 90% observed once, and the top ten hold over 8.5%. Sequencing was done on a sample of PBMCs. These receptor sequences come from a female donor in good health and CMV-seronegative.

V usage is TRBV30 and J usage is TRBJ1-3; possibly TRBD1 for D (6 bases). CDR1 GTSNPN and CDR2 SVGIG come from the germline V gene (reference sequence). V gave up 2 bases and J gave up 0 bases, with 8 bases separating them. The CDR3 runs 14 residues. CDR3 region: CAWSTGSSGNTIYF. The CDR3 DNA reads TGTGCCTGGAGTACAGGGAGCTCTGGAAACACCATATATTTT.

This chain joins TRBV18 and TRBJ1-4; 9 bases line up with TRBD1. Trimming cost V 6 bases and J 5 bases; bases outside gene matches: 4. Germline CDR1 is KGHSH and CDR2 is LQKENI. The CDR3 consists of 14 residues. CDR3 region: CASSRTGENEKLFF. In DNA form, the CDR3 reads TGTGCCAGCTCGCGGACAGGGGAAAATGAAAAACTGTTTTTT.

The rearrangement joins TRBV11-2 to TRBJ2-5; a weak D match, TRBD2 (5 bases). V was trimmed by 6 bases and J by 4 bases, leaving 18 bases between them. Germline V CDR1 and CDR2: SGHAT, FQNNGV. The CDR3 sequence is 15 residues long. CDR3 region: CASRQIVGSGETQYF. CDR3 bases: TGTGCCAGCAGGCAAATTGTTGGGAGTGGAGAGACCCAGTACTTC.

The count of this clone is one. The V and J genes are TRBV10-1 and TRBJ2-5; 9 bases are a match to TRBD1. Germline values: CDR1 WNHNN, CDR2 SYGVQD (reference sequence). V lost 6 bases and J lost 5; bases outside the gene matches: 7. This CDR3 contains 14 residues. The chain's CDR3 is CASSRDRVGETQYF. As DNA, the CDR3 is TGCGCCAGCAGCCGGGACAGGGTAGGGGAGACCCAGTACTTC.

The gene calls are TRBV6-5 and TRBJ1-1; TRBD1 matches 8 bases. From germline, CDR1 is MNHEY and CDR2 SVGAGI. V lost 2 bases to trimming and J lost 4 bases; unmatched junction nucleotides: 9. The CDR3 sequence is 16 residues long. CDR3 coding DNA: TGTGCCAGCAGTTACACCGTCCAGGGGGCAGGCACTGAAGCTTTCTTT. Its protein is CASSYTVQGAGTEAFF.

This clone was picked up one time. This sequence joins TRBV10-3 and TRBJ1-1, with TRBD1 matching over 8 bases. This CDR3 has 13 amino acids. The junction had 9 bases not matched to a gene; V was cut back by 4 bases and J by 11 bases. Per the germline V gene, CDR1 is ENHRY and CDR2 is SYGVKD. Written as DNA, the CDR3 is TGTGCCATCAGTGGGTGGGGACAGGCGGATGCTTTCTTT. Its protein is CAISGWGQADAFF.

The CDR3 sequence: CASSVSRDRGSYNEQFF. The CDR3 DNA reads TGTGCCAGCAGCGTATCACGGGACAGGGGATCCTACAATGAGCAGTTCTTC. The chain joins TRBV9 to TRBJ2-1; 10 nucleotides line up with TRBD1. V gave up 1 base and J gave up 1 base; unmatched junction bases: 5. Germline loops: CDR1 SGDLS, CDR2 YYNGEE. The CDR3 is 17 amino acids.

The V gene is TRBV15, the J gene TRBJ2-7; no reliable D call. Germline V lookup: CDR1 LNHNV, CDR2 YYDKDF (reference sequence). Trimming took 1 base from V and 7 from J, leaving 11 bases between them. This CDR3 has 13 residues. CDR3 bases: TGTGCCACCAGCAGAGTAAAGACCGGGGAGCAGTACTTC. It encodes CATSRVKTGEQYF.

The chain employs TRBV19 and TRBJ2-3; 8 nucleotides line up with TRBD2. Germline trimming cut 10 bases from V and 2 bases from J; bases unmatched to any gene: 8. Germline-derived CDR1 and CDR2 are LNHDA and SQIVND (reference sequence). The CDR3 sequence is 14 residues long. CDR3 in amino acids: CATTVGGDTDTQYF. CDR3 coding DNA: TGTGCCACTACGGTCGGGGGGGACACAGATACGCAGTATTTT.

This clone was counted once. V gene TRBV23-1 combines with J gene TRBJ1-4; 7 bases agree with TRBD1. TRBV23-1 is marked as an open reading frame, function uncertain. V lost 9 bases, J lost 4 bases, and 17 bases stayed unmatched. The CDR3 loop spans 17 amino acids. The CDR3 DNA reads TGCGCCAGTGCTCCGGGACAGAGGGGTTCAGTTAATGAAAAACTGTTTTTT. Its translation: CASAPGQRGSVNEKLFF.

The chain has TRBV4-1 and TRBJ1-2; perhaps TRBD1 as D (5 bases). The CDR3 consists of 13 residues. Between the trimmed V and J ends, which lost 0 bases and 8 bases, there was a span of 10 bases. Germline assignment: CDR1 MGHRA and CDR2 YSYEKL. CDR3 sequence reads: CASSQDQGSGYTF. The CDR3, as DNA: TGCGCCAGCAGCCAAGATCAGGGTAGCGGCTACACCTTC.

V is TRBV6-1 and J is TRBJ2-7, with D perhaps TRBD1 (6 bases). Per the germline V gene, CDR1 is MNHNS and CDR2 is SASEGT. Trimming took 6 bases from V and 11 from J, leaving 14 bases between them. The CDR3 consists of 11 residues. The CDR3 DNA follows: TGTGCCAGCAGGCTACAGGGTAAGGAGTACTTC. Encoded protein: CASRLQGKEYF.

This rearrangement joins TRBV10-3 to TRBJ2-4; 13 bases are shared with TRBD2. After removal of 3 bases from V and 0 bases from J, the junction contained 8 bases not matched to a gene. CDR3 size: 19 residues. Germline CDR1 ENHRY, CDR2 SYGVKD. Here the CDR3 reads CAISETSGGAGLAKNIQYF. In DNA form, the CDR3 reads TGTGCCATCAGTGAAACTAGCGGGGGGGCGGGATTAGCCAAAAACATTCAGTACTTC.

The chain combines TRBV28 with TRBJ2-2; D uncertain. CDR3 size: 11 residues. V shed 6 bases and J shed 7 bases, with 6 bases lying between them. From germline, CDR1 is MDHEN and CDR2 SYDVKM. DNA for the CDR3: TGTGCCAGCAGCTCGTACGGGGAGCTGTTTTTT. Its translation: CASSSYGELFF.

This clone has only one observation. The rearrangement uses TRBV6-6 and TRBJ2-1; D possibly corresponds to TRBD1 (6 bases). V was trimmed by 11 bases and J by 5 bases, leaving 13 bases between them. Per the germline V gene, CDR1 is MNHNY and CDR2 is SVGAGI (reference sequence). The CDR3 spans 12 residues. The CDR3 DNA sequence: TGTGCCGGCGCTAGACAGGACAATGAGCAGTTCTTC. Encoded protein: CAGARQDNEQFF.

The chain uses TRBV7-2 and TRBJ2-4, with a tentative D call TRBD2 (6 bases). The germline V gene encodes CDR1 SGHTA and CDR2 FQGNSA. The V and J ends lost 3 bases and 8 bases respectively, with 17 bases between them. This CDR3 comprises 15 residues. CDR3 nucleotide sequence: TGTGCCAGCAGCTTGGACGGGGGTAGTAATTACATTCAGTACTTC. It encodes CASSLDGGSNYIQYF.

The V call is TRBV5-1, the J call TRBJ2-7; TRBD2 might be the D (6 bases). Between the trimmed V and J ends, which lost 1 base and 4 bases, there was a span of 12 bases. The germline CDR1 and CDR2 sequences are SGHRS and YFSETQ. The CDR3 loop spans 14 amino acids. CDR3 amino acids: CASSLSEGQYEQYF. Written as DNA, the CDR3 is TGCGCCAGCAGCTTGTCGGAGGGCCAGTACGAGCAGTACTTC.

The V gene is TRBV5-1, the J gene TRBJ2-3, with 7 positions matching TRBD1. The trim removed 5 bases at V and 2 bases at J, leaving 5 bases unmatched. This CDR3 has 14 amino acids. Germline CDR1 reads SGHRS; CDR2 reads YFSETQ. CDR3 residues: CASRTGQYTDTQYF. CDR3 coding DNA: TGCGCCAGCAGGACGGGACAGTACACAGATACGCAGTATTTT.

The CDR3 here is CASSIQGPGMNTEAFF. DNA of the CDR3: TGTGCCAGCAGTATCCAGGGCCCCGGCATGAACACTGAAGCTTTCTTT. The rearrangement uses TRBV28 and TRBJ1-1, with a possible D match to TRBD1 (5 bases). The germline V gene has CDR1 MDHEN and CDR2 SYDVKM. V gave up 5 bases and J gave up 0 bases, with 16 bases separating them. This CDR3 has 16 amino acids.

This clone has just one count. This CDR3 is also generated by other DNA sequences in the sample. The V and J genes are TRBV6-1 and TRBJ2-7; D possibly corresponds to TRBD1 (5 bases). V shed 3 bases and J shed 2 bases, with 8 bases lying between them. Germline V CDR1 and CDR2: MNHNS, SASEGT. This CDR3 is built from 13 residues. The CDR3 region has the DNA TGTGCCAGCAGTGAGGGGCTGGCCTACGAGCAGTACTTC. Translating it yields CASSEGLAYEQYF.

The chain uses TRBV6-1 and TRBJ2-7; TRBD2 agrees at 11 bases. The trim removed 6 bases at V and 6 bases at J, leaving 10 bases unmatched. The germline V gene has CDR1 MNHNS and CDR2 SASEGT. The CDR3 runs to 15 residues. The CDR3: CASSVTSGSTTEQYF. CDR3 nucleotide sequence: TGTGCCAGCAGCGTTACTAGCGGGAGCACCACCGAGCAGTACTTC.

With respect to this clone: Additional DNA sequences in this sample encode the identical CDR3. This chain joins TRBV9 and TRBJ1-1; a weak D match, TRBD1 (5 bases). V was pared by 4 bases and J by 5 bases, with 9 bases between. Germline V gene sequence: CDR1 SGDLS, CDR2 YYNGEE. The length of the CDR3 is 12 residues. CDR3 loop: CASSPQGTEAFF. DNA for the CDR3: TGTGCCAGCAGCCCCCAGGGAACTGAAGCTTTCTTT.

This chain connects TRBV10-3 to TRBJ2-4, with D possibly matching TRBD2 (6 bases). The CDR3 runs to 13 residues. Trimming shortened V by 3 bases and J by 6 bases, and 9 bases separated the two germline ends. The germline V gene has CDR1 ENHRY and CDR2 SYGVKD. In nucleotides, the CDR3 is TGTGCCATCAGTGATCCCGGGGGAAACATTCAGTACTTC. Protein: CAISDPGGNIQYF.

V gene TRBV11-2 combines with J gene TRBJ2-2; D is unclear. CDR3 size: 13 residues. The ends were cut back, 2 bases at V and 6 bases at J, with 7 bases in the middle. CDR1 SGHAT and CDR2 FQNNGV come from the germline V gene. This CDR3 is CASSLILSGELFF. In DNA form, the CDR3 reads TGTGCCAGCAGCTTAATCTTGTCCGGGGAGCTGTTTTTT.

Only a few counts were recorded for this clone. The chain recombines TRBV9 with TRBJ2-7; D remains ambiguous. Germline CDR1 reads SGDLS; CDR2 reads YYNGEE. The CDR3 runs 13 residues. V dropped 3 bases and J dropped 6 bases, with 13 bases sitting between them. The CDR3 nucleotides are TGTGCCAGCAGCGCTACAGCCTCTCGCGAGCAGTACTTC. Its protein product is CASSATASREQYF.